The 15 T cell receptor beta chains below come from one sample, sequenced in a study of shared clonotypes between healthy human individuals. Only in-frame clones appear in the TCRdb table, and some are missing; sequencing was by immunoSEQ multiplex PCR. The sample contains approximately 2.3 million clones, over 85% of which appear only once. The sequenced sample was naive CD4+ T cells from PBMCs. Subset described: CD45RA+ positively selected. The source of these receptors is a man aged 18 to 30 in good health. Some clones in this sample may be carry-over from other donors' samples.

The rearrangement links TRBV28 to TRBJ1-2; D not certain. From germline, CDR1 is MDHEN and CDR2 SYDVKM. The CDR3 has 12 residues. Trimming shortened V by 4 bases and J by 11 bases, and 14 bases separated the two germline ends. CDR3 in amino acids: CASSSGLPSYTF. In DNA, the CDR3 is TGTGCCAGCAGTTCCGGACTCCCCAGTTACACCTTC.

The chain's CDR3 is CASSQAVTGHDEQFF. CDR3 in DNA: TGTGCCAGCAGCCAAGCTGTGACAGGGCACGATGAGCAGTTCTTC. This chain links TRBV14 with TRBJ2-1; TRBD1 matches at 7 bases. The CDR3 runs 15 residues. V was pared by 1 base and J by 8 bases, with 8 bases of the junction left unmatched. From germline, CDR1 is SGHDN and CDR2 FVKESK.

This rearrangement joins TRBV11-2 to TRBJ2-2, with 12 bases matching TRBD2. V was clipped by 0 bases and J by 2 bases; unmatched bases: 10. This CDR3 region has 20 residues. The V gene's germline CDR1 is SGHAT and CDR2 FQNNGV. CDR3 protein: CASSLDGFTSGRYNTGELFF. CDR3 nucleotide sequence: TGTGCCAGCAGCTTAGATGGTTTTACTAGCGGGAGGTACAACACCGGGGAGCTGTTTTTT.

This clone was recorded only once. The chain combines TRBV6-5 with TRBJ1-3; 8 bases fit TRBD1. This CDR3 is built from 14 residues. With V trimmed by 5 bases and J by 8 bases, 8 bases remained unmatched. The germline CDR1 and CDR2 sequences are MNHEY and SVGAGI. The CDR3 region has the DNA TGTGCCAGCAGTGGAACAGGGGGGAGATACACCATATATTTT. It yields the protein CASSGTGGRYTIYF.

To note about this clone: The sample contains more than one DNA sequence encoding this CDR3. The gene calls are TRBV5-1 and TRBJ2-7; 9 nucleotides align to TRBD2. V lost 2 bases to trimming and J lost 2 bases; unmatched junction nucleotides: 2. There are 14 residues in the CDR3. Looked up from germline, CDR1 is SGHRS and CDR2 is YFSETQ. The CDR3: CASSLLAGAYEQYF. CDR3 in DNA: TGCGCCAGCAGCTTATTAGCGGGAGCCTACGAGCAGTACTTC.

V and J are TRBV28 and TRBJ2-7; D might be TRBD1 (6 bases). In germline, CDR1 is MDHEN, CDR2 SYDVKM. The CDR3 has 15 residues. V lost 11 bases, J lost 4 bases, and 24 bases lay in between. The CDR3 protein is CAGGGYVASRYEQYF. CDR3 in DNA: TGTGCCGGTGGGGGCTACGTAGCGTCTAGATACGAGCAGTACTTC.

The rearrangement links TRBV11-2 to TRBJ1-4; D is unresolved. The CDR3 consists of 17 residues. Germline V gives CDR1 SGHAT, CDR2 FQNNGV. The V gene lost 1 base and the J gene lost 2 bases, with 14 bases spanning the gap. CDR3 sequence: CASSLGRARRTNEKLFF. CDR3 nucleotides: TGTGCCAGCAGCTTAGGGAGGGCAAGAAGGACTAATGAAAAACTGTTTTTT.

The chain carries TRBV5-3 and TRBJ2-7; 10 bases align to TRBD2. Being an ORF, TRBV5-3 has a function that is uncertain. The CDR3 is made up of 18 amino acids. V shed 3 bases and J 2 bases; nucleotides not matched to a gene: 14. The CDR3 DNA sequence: TGTGCCAGAAGCTCGGGAGGCGTAGCGGGAGGTACTCCCTACGAGCAGTACTTC. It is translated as CARSSGGVAGGTPYEQYF.

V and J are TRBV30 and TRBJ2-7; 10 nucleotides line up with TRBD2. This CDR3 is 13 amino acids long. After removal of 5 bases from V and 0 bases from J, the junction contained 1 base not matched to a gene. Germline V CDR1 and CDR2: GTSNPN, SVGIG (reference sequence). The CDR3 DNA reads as TGTGCCTGGCGGACTAGCGGCTCCTACGAGCAGTACTTC. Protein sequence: CAWRTSGSYEQYF.

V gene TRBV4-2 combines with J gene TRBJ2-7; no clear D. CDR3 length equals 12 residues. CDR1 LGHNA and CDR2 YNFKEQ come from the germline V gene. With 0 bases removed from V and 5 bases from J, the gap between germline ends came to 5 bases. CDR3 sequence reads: CASSQDSHEQYF. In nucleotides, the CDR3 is TGTGCCAGCAGCCAAGATTCCCACGAGCAGTACTTC.

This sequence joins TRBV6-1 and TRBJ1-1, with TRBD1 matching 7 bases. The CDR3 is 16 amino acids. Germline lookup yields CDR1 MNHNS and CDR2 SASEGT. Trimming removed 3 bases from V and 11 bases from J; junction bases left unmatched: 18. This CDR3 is CASSDVRQGLGMSAFF. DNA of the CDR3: TGTGCCAGCAGTGATGTTCGACAGGGCTTAGGAATGAGTGCTTTCTTT.

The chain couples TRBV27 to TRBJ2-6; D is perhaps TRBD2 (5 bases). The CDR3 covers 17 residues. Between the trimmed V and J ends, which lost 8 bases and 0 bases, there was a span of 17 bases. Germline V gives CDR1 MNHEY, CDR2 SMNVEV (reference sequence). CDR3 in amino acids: CASAPWQTTSGANVLTF. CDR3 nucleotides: TGTGCCAGCGCGCCGTGGCAGACTACCTCTGGGGCCAACGTCCTGACTTTC.

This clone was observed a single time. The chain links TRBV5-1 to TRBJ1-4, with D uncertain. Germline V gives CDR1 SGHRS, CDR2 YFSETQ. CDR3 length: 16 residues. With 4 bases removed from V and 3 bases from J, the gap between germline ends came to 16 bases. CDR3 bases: TGCGCCAGCAGCCCCGATGGTGGGAGGCCTAATGAAAAACTGTTTTTT. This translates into CASSPDGGRPNEKLFF.

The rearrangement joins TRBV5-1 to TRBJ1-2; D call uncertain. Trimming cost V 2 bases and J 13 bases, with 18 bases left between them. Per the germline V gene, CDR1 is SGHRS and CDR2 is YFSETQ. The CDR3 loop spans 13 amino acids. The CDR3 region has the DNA TGCGCCAGCAGCTTAGTAGTTGACACCGGACTCACCTTC. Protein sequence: CASSLVVDTGLTF.

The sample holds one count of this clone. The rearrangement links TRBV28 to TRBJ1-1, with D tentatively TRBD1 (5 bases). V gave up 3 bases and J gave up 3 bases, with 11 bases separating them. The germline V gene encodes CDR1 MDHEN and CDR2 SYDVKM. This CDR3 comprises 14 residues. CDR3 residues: CASSLGRGDTEAFF. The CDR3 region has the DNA TGTGCCAGCAGTTTGGGAAGGGGAGACACTGAAGCTTTCTTT.